Given below is one T cell receptor (beta chain) in context. The target antigen is unknown. This entry is derived from a study of cytomegalovirus exposure and HLA in healthy donors. Overall study findings and caveats: The likely explanation for a cluster of highly shared sequence variants was sequencing artifact. Later analysis showed TCR association rates varying by HLA locus, highest for DRB1 and lowest for HLA-C. Previous analysis showed most TCR beta V segments were productive about 87% or about 30% of the time.

V was pared by 4 bases and J by 12 bases, with 11 bases of the junction left unmatched. The CDR3 has 13 residues. The germline V gene encodes CDR1 SGHNT and CDR2 YENEEA. The PCR had 60 Vbeta and 13 Jbeta primers. Sequenced by immunoSEQ multiplex PCR; TCRdb stores in-frame clones only, minus some. The repertoire holds under 200,000 clones, 76% seen once, with 0.65% to 0.85% in the top ten. This receptor was taken from a female donor in good health and CMV-seronegative. The rearrangement joins TRBV11-3 to TRBJ1-1; 7 nucleotides match TRBD1. The specimen sequenced was PBMCs. The CDR3 DNA sequence: TGTGCCAGCAGCTCACCCAGGGACAGCAAAACTTTCTTT. It is translated as CASSSPRDSKTFF.